This passage covers 2 T cell receptor beta chains from one sample sequenced in a study of T cell responses to AZD1222 COVID-19 vaccine. Using immunoSEQ multiplex PCR, the repertoire was profiled, and TCRdb retains in-frame clones only, with some absent. Of under 200,000 clones listed, 80% to 95% are singletons. The sequences come from peripheral blood, collected on day 0 of AZD1222 vaccination. Receptors originate from an adult in good health.

The chain's CDR3 is CASSTRPPDRGPNEQFF. CDR3 bases: TGTGCCAGTAGTACCAGACCCCCGGACAGGGGGCCCAATGAGCAGTTCTTC. This sequence joins TRBV19 and TRBJ2-1; the match to TRBD1 covers 11 bases. The germline V gene encodes CDR1 LNHDA and CDR2 SQIVND (reference sequence). V was pared by 4 bases and J by 6 bases, with 11 bases of the junction left unmatched. CDR3 length: 17 residues.

The chain has TRBV6-5 and TRBJ1-2, with D hard to call. CDR1 is MNHEY, CDR2 SVGAGI, per germline. V lost 6 bases to trimming and J lost 5 bases, with 7 bases between them. The CDR3 totals 11 residues. In nucleotides, the CDR3 is TGTGCCAGCAGGGGCTTTTATGGCTACACCTTC. Translation gives CASRGFYGYTF.